Each of the 4 T cell receptor beta chains below was sequenced from the same sample in a study of blood T cell repertoires in COVID-19. Only in-frame clones appear in the TCRdb table, and some are missing; sequencing was by immunoSEQ multiplex PCR. The table has approximately 240,000 clones, 82% seen once; the top ten hold 4.9%. The sequenced material came from peripheral blood. These receptors came from a woman older than 75 with active or convalescent COVID-19.

CDR3 protein: CASSSGQDNTEAFF. The CDR3 DNA follows: TGTGCCAGCAGTTCGGGACAGGACAACACTGAAGCTTTCTTT. The J gene is TRBJ1-1, the V gene TRBV27, with 8 bases matching TRBD1. This CDR3 comprises 14 residues. From germline, CDR1 is MNHEY and CDR2 SMNVEV (reference sequence). After removal of 4 bases from V and 2 bases from J, the junction contained 3 bases not matched to a gene.

The V gene is TRBV3-1 (or the pseudogene TRBV3-2), the J gene TRBJ1-2; 7 nucleotides line up with TRBD1. Per germline, CDR1 LGHDT and CDR2 YNNKEL (reference sequence). V was clipped by 5 bases and J by 4 bases; unmatched bases: 7. The length of the CDR3 is 14 residues. CDR3 DNA: TGTGCCAGCAGCTCCCGACAGGGAAGCTATGGCTACACCTTC. This translates into CASSSRQGSYGYTF.

The rearrangement uses TRBV11-2 and TRBJ2-7, with D perhaps matching TRBD2 (6 bases). Per germline, CDR1 SGHAT and CDR2 FQNNGV. CDR3 length equals 16 residues. V was cut by 5 bases and J by 3 bases, with 20 bases left in between. CDR3 sequence (DNA): TGTGCCAGCAGCCCCCGAGGGACTGGCGCAATCTACGAGCAGTACTTC. It codes for CASSPRGTGAIYEQYF.

This sequence joins TRBV5-4 and TRBJ1-1; perhaps TRBD1 as D (5 bases). The germline gives CDR1 SGHNT, CDR2 YYREEE (reference sequence). Trimming cost V 2 bases and J 2 bases, with 7 bases left between them. There are 13 residues in the CDR3. CDR3 amino acids: CASSFGQNTEAFF. CDR3 nucleotide sequence: TGTGCCAGCAGCTTCGGACAAAACACTGAAGCTTTCTTT.